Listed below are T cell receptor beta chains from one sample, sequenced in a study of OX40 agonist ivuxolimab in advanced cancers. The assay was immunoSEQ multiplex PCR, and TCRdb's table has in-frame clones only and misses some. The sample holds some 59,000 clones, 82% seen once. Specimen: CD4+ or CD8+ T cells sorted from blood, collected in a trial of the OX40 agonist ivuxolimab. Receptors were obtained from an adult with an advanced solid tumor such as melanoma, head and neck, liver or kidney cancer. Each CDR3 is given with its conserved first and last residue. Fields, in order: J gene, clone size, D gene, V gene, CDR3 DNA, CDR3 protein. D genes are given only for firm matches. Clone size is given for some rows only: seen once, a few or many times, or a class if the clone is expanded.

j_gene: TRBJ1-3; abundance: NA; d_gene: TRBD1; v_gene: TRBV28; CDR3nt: TGTGCCAGCAGTCCCTCACAGGGGGCTAGGGCCGGAAACACCATATATTTT; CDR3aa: CASSPSQGARAGNTIYF
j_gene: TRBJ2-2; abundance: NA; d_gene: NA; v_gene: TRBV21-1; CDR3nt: TGCGCCAGCAGCAGGAAGACTAGAACCGGGGAGCTGTTTTTT; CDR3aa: CASSRKTRTGELFF
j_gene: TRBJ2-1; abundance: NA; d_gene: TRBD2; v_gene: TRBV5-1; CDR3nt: TGCGCCAGCAGCCCGAGACCGGGACTAGATTCCAACAATGAGCAGTTCTTC; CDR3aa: CASSPRPGLDSNNEQFF
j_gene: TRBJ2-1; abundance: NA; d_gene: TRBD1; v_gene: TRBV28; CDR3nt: TGTGCCAGCAGTTTACCCGGGACAGGGTTCTACAATGAGCAGTTCTTC; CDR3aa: CASSLPGTGFYNEQFF
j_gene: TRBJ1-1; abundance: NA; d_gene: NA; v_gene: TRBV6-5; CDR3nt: TGTGCCAGCAGAACCGTAGGGCACACTGAAGCTTTCTTT; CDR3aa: CASRTVGHTEAFF
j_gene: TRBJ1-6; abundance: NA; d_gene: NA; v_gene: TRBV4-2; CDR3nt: TGTGCCAGCAGCCAAGACTCGTCCGGGGGCGCGGGTGGTTCCTATAATTCACCCCTCCACTTT; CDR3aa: CASSQDSSGGAGGSYNSPLHF
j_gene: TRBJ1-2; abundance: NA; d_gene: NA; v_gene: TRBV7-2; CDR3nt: TGTGCCAGCAGCTTAGTTACGCCGGGGGCTGGAGCTAACTATGGCTACACCTTC; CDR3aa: CASSLVTPGAGANYGYTF
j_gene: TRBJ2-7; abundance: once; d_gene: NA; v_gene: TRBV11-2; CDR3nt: TGTGCCAGCAGCTTCCGAGGGGTAGCCGCCAACGAGCAGTACTTC; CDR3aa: CASSFRGVAANEQYF
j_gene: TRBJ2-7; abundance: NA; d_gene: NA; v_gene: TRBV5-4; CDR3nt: TGTGCCAGCAGCTTGGATTATGGGTCCTACGAGCAGTACTTC; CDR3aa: CASSLDYGSYEQYF
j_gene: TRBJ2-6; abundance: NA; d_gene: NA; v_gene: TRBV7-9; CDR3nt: TGTGCCAGCAGCTTAGTAGTGCCTTCTGGGGCCAACGTCCTGACTTTC; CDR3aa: CASSLVVPSGANVLTF
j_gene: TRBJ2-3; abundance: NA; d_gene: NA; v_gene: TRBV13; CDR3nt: TGTGCCAGCAGCTTACATGGGGTCCTATTTAGCACAGATACGCAGTATTTT; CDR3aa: CASSLHGVLFSTDTQYF
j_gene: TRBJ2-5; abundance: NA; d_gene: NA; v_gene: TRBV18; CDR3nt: TGTGCCAGCTCACCAGAAGAGACCCAGTACTTC; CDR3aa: CASSPEETQYF
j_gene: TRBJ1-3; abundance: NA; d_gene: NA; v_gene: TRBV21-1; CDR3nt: TGTGCCAGCAGCAAATGGGCAGGCTCTGGAAACACCATATATTTT; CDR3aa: CASSKWAGSGNTIYF
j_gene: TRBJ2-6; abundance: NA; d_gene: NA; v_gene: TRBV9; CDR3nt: TGTGCCAGCAGCCCACGCCTCGGGGACACCAACGTCCTGACTTTC; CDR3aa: CASSPRLGDTNVLTF
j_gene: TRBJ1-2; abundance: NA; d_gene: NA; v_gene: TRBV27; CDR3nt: TGTGCCAGCAGTCCCCAGACAGATAACTATGGCTACACCTTC; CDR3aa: CASSPQTDNYGYTF
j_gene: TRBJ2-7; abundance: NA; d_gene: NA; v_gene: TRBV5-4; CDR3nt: TGTGCCAGCAGCTTGGGCCTAGAAGAGTACGAGCAGTACTTC; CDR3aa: CASSLGLEEYEQYF